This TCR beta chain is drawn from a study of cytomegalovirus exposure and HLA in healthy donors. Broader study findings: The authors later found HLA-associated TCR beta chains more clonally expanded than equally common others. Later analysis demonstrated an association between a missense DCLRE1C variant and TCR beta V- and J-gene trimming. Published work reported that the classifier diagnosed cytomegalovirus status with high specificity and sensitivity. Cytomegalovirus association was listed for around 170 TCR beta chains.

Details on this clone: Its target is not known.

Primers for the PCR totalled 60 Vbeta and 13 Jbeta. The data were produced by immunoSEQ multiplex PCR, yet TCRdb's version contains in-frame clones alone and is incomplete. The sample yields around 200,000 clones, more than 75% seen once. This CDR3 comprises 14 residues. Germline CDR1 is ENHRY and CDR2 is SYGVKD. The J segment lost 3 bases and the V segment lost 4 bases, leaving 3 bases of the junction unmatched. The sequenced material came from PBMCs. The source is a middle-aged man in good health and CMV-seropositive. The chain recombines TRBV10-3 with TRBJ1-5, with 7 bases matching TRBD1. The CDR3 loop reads CAISGTGDNQPQHF. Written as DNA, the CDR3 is TGTGCCATCAGTGGTACAGGGGACAATCAGCCCCAGCATTTT.